This T cell receptor (beta chain) was captured by sequencing in a study of blood T cell repertoires in COVID-19 (dated by TCRdb to 2018 to 2021). Study-level background: Collaborator samples came from the United States, Italy and Spain and covered acute and convalescent phases of COVID-19. The material from the prospective study consisted of cDNA or gDNA derived from T cells, B-cell-depleted T cells, or PBMCs. Where available, HLA class I and class II types were obtained from metadata supplied by the sample provider rather than from assay-based typing. The sample metadata nearly always contained a de-identified subject ID, COVID-19 status, age in years and sex. Subjects who had been exposed to COVID-19, were actively infected with it, or had recovered from it provided the deeply sampled blood TCRbeta repertoires that made up the dataset. The samples were drawn from the first 160 participants of the ongoing ImmuneRACE study and from more than 1,000 subjects provided by 6 global collaborators. The repertoires were made available in a free public database intended to serve as a resource for research on the immune response to SARS-CoV-2. Here is what the overall study found, with its caveats: Clinical and demographic metadata were provided uncurated, with the amount varying by source and participant.

For this clone: What antigen it recognizes has not been identified. No much larger clone exists at a distance of one base, and base qualities are not known.

Whole blood was collected in K2EDTA tubes by collaborating institutions according to the institutions' own protocols. Collaborator samples were shipped for TCRbeta analysis as frozen whole blood, isolated PBMCs, or DNA extracted from either sample type. Counted from cysteine to phenylalanine, this CDR3 has 15 amino acids. This entry keeps only the CDR3 DNA: 45 bases, framed from base 1. Trimming at the junction amounts to 3 bases on V and 1 base on J, and the germline ends lie 10 bases apart. From a lookup of the germline V gene, CDR1 and CDR2 are SGHTA and FQGTGA. TCRbeta CDR3 regions were amplified from genomic DNA by means of the immunoSEQ Assay, a bias-controlled multiplex PCR. On the authors' methods: The number of nucleated cells in each sample was estimated by amplification of reference gene primers within the assay. To quantify the absolute abundance of each unique TCRbeta CDR3 rearrangement, sequence reads were collapsed and filtered. For each sample, productive Simpson clonality was calculated by taking the square root of Simpson's diversity index across productive rearrangements. The clones in this table, taken by TCRdb from immuneACCESS, are in-frame only. Not every clone is retained; where verified, under half of the shortfall comes from an unresolved V gene, and the cause of the rest is unknown. The V and J calls and the clone size are those of that table, but D and trimming were determined from the DNA. The sample profile shows fewer than 20,000 clones; 76% of them were found once. Around a third of the sample is taken by the ten largest.

This sequence uses TRBV7-3 and TRBJ2-1, with TRBD2 perhaps the D gene, on 6 matching bases. The sequenced material came from peripheral blood. The sequence was collected from an older man with active or convalescent COVID-19. The DNA sequence is TGTGCCAGCAGCTTGACGGGGGATTCCTACAATGAGCAGTTCTTC. The resulting protein is CASSLTGDSYNEQFF.